Listed here are 20 T cell receptor beta chains from one sample, sequenced in a study of sequential checkpoint blockade in melanoma. Treatment of the sample: randomized to nivolumab then ipilimumab (arm A) or the reverse (arm B). The protocol was immunoSEQ multiplex PCR, while the TCRdb copy is restricted to in-frame clones and leaves out a portion. The sample yields about 19,000 clones, 26% seen once. The starting material was tumor tissue (inferred from file names), obtained from a patient given nivolumab and ipilimumab in sequence. Receptors were obtained from a human donor with melanoma.

The rearrangement uses TRBV29-1 and TRBJ1-1, with 7 bases identical to TRBD1. The CDR3 spans 13 residues. Germline CDR1 SQVTM, CDR2 ANQGSEA. The junction had 8 bases not matched to a gene; V was cut back by 7 bases and J by 3 bases. DNA for the CDR3: TGCAGCGCTGCGGGGACAGTAGACACTGAAGCTTTCTTT. Its translation is CSAAGTVDTEAFF. The variable domain in full, with the rest retrieved from reference TRBV29-1 and TRBJ1-1, is SAVISQKPSRDICQRGTSLTIQCQVDSQVTMMFWYRQQPGQSLTLIATANQGSEATYESGFVIDKFPISRPNLTFSTLTVSNMSPEDSSIYLCSAAGTVDTEAFFGQGTRLTVV.

The V and J genes are TRBV5-1 and TRBJ2-7; tentatively, D is TRBD2 (5 bases). V dropped 1 base and J dropped 2 bases, with 10 bases sitting between them. The CDR3 covers 14 residues. CDR1 and CDR2 from the germline V gene are SGHRS and YFSETQ. The CDR3 DNA reads as TGCGCCAGCAGCTTGAACGGCGGGCCCTACGAGCAGTACTTC. Amino acid sequence: CASSLNGGPYEQYF.

This clone was observed a handful of times. The V gene is TRBV6-8, the J gene TRBJ1-1; D is possibly TRBD1 (5 bases). V shed 6 bases and J shed 6 bases, with 14 bases lying between them. The CDR3 consists of 13 residues. The germline gives CDR1 MNHGY, CDR2 SAAAGT. The CDR3 DNA reads TGTGCCAGCAGGCAGGGCGGATTCGCTGAAGCTTTCTTT. Amino acids: CASRQGGFAEAFF.

The rearrangement uses TRBV19 and TRBJ1-5, with 7 bases lining up with TRBD1. The trim removed 6 bases at V and 4 bases at J, leaving 6 bases unmatched. The CDR3 loop spans 14 amino acids. CDR1 and CDR2 from the germline V gene are LNHDA and SQIVND (reference sequence). The CDR3 region is CASREQGVNQPQHF. The CDR3 DNA follows: TGTGCCAGTAGGGAGCAGGGGGTAAATCAGCCCCAGCATTTT.

This chain links TRBV6-8 with TRBJ2-4; 8 bases map to TRBD1. This CDR3 is built from 16 residues. From germline, CDR1 is MNHGY and CDR2 SAAAGT. The V and J ends lost 0 bases and 7 bases, in that order; junction bases with no gene match: 8. The CDR3 loop is CASSYSVAGGNNIQYF. The CDR3 DNA sequence: TGTGCCAGCAGTTACTCCGTGGCAGGGGGCAATAACATTCAGTACTTC.

The V gene is TRBV5-1, the J gene TRBJ2-7, with TRBD1 identical over 7 bases. CDR3 size: 16 residues. Germline V gene lookup returns CDR1 SGHRS and CDR2 YFSETQ. V shed 4 bases, J shed 3 bases, and the junction held 13 bases outside the gene matches. CDR3 nucleotide sequence: TGCGCCAGCAGCAAAAGTGACAGGGACCCAGACTACGAGCAGTACTTC. The encoded protein is CASSKSDRDPDYEQYF.

This clone was detected a few times. The V call is TRBV11-3, the J call TRBJ2-2; D perhaps matches TRBD2 (7 bases). Germline lookup yields CDR1 SGHNT and CDR2 YENEEA. This CDR3 region has 16 residues. Trimming took off 5 bases at V and 2 bases at J, with 15 bases between the two ends. The CDR3 DNA sequence: TGTGCCAGCAGCCCCGCTGGGGGGGGCAACACCGGGGAGCTGTTTTTT. Translation gives CASSPAGGGNTGELFF. The full variable domain, completed using reference TRBV11-3 and TRBJ2-2, is EAGVVQSPRYKIIEKKQPVAFWCNPISGHNTLYWYLQNLGQGPELLIRYENEEAVDDSQLPKDRFSAERLKGVDSTLKIQPAELGDSAVYLCASSPAGGGNTGELFFGEGSRLTVL.

This clone appeared a few times. V gene TRBV10-3 combines with J gene TRBJ1-5, with D perhaps TRBD1 (5 bases). Per germline, CDR1 ENHRY and CDR2 SYGVKD. The CDR3 spans 13 residues. V was pared by 2 bases and J by 6 bases, with 8 bases between. The DNA for the CDR3 is TGTGCCATCAGTGAGGTTGGGGGTCAGCCCCAGCATTTT. Translating gives CAISEVGGQPQHF.

This clone has a handful of counts. This chain uses TRBV6-8 with TRBJ2-3; D remains ambiguous. This CDR3 is built from 16 residues. The V gene's germline CDR1 is MNHGY and CDR2 SAAAGT. V was shortened by 7 bases and J by 0 bases, with 17 bases between the two germline ends. The CDR3: CASTRSPGFSTDTQYF. The CDR3 DNA reads as TGTGCCAGCACCAGGAGCCCGGGTTTTAGCACAGATACGCAGTATTTT.

This clone was recorded at least ten times. The chain combines TRBV11-3 with TRBJ2-3, with 10 nucleotides matching TRBD1. This CDR3 comprises 18 residues. V shed 4 bases, J shed 6 bases, and the junction held 16 bases outside the gene matches. The germline V gene encodes CDR1 SGHNT and CDR2 YENEEA. CDR3 coding DNA: TGTGCCAGCAGCTCCAGGACAGGGGGTCCTCCCAGGGCGGATACGCAGTATTTT. Translation: CASSSRTGGPPRADTQYF.

The chain recombines TRBV19 with TRBJ2-3; D not resolved. The ends were cut back, 7 bases at V and 3 bases at J, with 8 bases in the middle. The CDR3 runs to 12 residues. CDR1 and CDR2 (germline): LNHDA, SQIVND (reference sequence). The CDR3 is CASNGETDTQYF. The DNA for the CDR3 is TGTGCCAGTAACGGTGAGACAGATACGCAGTATTTT.

This clone appeared many times. The V call is TRBV11-3, the J call TRBJ2-5; TRBD2 aligns across 10 bases. Germline V gene data show CDR1 as SGHNT and CDR2 as YENEEA. V trimming: 4 bases; J trimming: 7 bases; junction bases outside the gene matches: 9. There are 15 residues in the CDR3. In nucleotides, the CDR3 is TGTGCCAGCAGCTCCCTAGCGGGGGTCCAGTCGACCCAGTACTTC. Protein product: CASSSLAGVQSTQYF.

The chain links TRBV9 to TRBJ1-2; D is unresolved. The CDR3 has 13 amino acids. V lost 2 bases to trimming and J lost 4 bases, with 9 bases between them. The germline gives CDR1 SGDLS, CDR2 YYNGEE. The CDR3 protein is CASSVWESYGYTF. DNA of the CDR3: TGTGCCAGCAGCGTGTGGGAGTCCTATGGCTACACCTTC.

This clone rates as medium-sized. The rearrangement uses TRBV6-1 and TRBJ1-1, with D possibly TRBD1 on 6 matching bases. Germline-derived CDR1 and CDR2 are MNHNS and SASEGT. The length of the CDR3 is 15 residues. The V end lost 1 base, the J end lost 6 bases, and 15 bases lay between the germline ends. Written as DNA, the CDR3 is TGTGCCAGCAGTGAAGTGGGGGGGCAGCTCTCTGAAGCTTTCTTT. Encoded protein: CASSEVGGQLSEAFF.

The chain recombines TRBV6-7 with TRBJ2-1; no definite D call. TRBV6-7 is sorted into the ORF group, with uncertain function. CDR3 length equals 11 residues. Trimming removed 7 bases at V and 10 bases at J, with 11 bases between. CDR3 residues: CASTLLREQFF. For the CDR3, the DNA is TGTGCCAGCACCCTTCTCCGGGAGCAGTTCTTC.

This clone has more than one count but fewer than ten. The gene calls are TRBV9 and TRBJ1-1; D ambiguous. CDR3 length equals 14 residues. CDR1 is SGDLS, CDR2 YYNGEE, per germline. V was cut by 0 bases and J by 3 bases, with 9 bases left in between. For the CDR3, the DNA is TGTGCCAGCAGCGTAGAATGGAGAGACACTGAAGCTTTCTTT. Translation gives CASSVEWRDTEAFF.

This clone occurred many times. The chain joins TRBV11-3 to TRBJ2-5, with 14 bases lining up with TRBD2. V was pared by 6 bases and J by 0 bases, with 6 bases of the junction left unmatched. Germline loops: CDR1 SGHNT, CDR2 YENEEA. CDR3 length: 17 residues. The CDR3 DNA reads as TGTGCCAGCAGACTCAGACTAGCGGGAGGGAACCAAGAGACCCAGTACTTC. Translation: CASRLRLAGGNQETQYF.

This clone was seen a few times. The chain is built from TRBV4-1 and TRBJ2-1, with 9 bases fitting TRBD2. Trimming took 3 bases from V and 4 from J; bases not matched to a gene: 19. CDR1 MGHRA and CDR2 YSYEKL come from the germline V gene. The length of the CDR3 is 20 residues. CDR3 amino acids: CASSHLQAGLALGGYNEQFF. CDR3 sequence (DNA): TGCGCCAGCAGCCACCTCCAGGCGGGACTAGCACTAGGGGGGTACAATGAGCAGTTCTTC.

This chain links TRBV10-2 with TRBJ2-1, with a weak D call TRBD2 (6 bases). V was shortened by 7 bases and J by 7 bases, with 11 bases between the two germline ends. Germline values: CDR1 WSHSY, CDR2 SAAADI. The CDR3 loop spans 12 amino acids. The CDR3 DNA is TGCGCCAGCACCCACGGGGGAAATGAGCAGTTCTTC. This codes for CASTHGGNEQFF.

The V gene is TRBV5-1, the J gene TRBJ2-2; D might be TRBD2 (5 bases). V lost 3 bases and J lost 4, with 13 bases in between. Germline CDR1 reads SGHRS; CDR2 reads YFSETQ. There are 15 residues in the CDR3. The CDR3 sequence is CASSSEADGTGELFF. CDR3 DNA: TGCGCCAGCAGCTCAGAAGCGGACGGCACCGGGGAGCTGTTTTTT.